This TCR beta chain is from a study of blood T cells in healthy people across ages. A second 7 to 11 cycle PCR used barcoded and J-beta primers. Every sample returned 2.5 million or more CDR3-containing paired-end reads. TCRdb re-analysed the 5' RACE reads in MiXCR, keeping a single row per CDR3 protein. The sample records about a million distinct CDR3 sequences, roughly 47% being singletons. The CDR3 has 19 residues. Unmatched junction bases numbered 17, after V lost 1 base and J lost 4 bases. This clonotype turned up a few times. The sequence derives from a woman aged 55-69 years in good health. The specimen was blood. J is TRBJ2-5 and V is TRBV12-3 or TRBV12-4; 8 nucleotides line up with TRBD2. In DNA, the CDR3 is TGTGCCAGCAGTTTAGGCTATCAACGCGAGCGGGAGTTGCGAGAGACCCAGTACTTC. Translated: CASSLGYQRERELRETQYF.